Listed below are T cell receptor beta chains from one sample, sequenced in a study of CDR3 diversity in severe acne. TCRdb processed the PCR reads anew with MiXCR; each CDR3 protein has one entry. The table lists roughly 100,000 distinct CDR3 sequences, roughly half of them singletons. Material: blood. The receptors stem from a male donor with acne. Each CDR3 is given without its conserved first and last residue. The order of the fields is CDR3 protein, V gene, clone size, D gene, J gene. The D gene is left open where the match is weak. Some rows have no size entry. The others give once, few or many, or a class for an expanded clone.

CDR3aa: SSTVSAAGANVLT
v_gene: TRBV20-1
abundance: -
d_gene: -
j_gene: TRBJ2-6

CDR3aa: SASLAAFTDTQY
v_gene: TRBV20-1
abundance: once
d_gene: TRBD2
j_gene: TRBJ2-3

CDR3aa: SASLGGAYEQY
v_gene: TRBV29-1
abundance: -
d_gene: TRBD2
j_gene: TRBJ2-7

CDR3aa: SARTAGTSGGELCSGANVLT
v_gene: TRBV20-1
abundance: -
d_gene: TRBD2
j_gene: TRBJ2-6

CDR3aa: ASRDPRLGGYT
v_gene: TRBV28
abundance: -
d_gene: -
j_gene: TRBJ1-2

CDR3aa: ASRDRRGVEAF
v_gene: TRBV10-2
abundance: -
d_gene: TRBD1
j_gene: TRBJ1-1

CDR3aa: ASSRIPGQGGGNTIY
v_gene: TRBV4-3
abundance: once
d_gene: -
j_gene: TRBJ1-3

CDR3aa: ASSQDPRVETQY
v_gene: TRBV4-1
abundance: -
d_gene: -
j_gene: TRBJ2-5

CDR3aa: ARRTGQPQH
v_gene: TRBV10-1
abundance: -
d_gene: -
j_gene: TRBJ1-5

CDR3aa: ASSDPASSSPLH
v_gene: TRBV25-1
abundance: -
d_gene: -
j_gene: TRBJ1-6

CDR3aa: AWSVRQGDADTQY
v_gene: TRBV30
abundance: many
d_gene: TRBD1
j_gene: TRBJ2-3

CDR3aa: ASSGVRSGGGADTQY
v_gene: TRBV9
abundance: -
d_gene: -
j_gene: TRBJ2-3

CDR3aa: SARSLAGRETQY
v_gene: TRBV20-1
abundance: -
d_gene: TRBD2
j_gene: TRBJ2-5

CDR3aa: AITPGLAGGPPDTQY
v_gene: TRBV10-3
abundance: -
d_gene: TRBD2
j_gene: TRBJ2-3

CDR3aa: ATSSGSGTGGLYEQY
v_gene: TRBV15
abundance: -
d_gene: TRBD1
j_gene: TRBJ2-7